These T cell receptor beta chains were read from a single sample in a study of cytomegalovirus exposure and HLA in healthy donors. TCRdb's table, derived via immunoSEQ multiplex PCR, lists solely in-frame clones and lacks some. The sample has around 70,000 clones. Sequenced input: PBMCs. Receptor source: a woman in her 30s in good health and CMV-seronegative. CDR3s include the opening cysteine and the closing phenylalanine or tryptophan. The order of the fields is clone size, J gene, D gene, V gene, CDR3 DNA, CDR3 protein. The D gene is left open where the match is weak. Not all rows give a size; the values are once, few, many and, for expanded clones, a class.

size: NA
J: TRBJ2-7
D: NA
V: TRBV7-9
DNA: TGTGCCAGCAGTCAAGGGGGGGCAGACGAGCAGTACTTC
CDR3: CASSQGGADEQYF

size: NA
J: TRBJ2-3
D: TRBD2
V: TRBV5-1
DNA: TGCGCCAGCAGCTTGGAACGCGGGAGGGCCCCAGATACGCAGTATTTT
CDR3: CASSLERGRAPDTQYF

size: NA
J: TRBJ1-1
D: NA
V: TRBV6-5
DNA: TGTGCCAGCAGGCACACGAACACTGAAGCTTTCTTT
CDR3: CASRHTNTEAFF

size: NA
J: TRBJ2-7
D: NA
V: TRBV10-3
DNA: TGTGCCATCAGGGACACGGGCTACGAGCAGTACTTC
CDR3: CAIRDTGYEQYF

size: NA
J: TRBJ1-1
D: TRBD1
V: TRBV30
DNA: TGTGCCTGGGTGGGACAGTTGAACACTGAAGCTTTCTTT
CDR3: CAWVGQLNTEAFF

size: NA
J: TRBJ1-1
D: NA
V: TRBV7-9
DNA: TGTGCCAGCACCGCAGGGGACACTGAAGCTTTCTTT
CDR3: CASTAGDTEAFF

size: NA
J: TRBJ2-5
D: NA
V: TRBV6-1
DNA: TGTGCCAGCGGCGAACAGGGTTGGAAGACCCAGTACTTC
CDR3: CASGEQGWKTQYF

size: NA
J: TRBJ2-7
D: NA
V: TRBV13
DNA: TGTGCCAGCAGCTTAGGCCCCCAGGACGAGCAGTACTTC
CDR3: CASSLGPQDEQYF

size: NA
J: TRBJ2-7
D: TRBD2
V: TRBV6-1
DNA: TGTGCCAGCAAGACTAGCGGGACCGCCTACGAGCAGTACTTC
CDR3: CASKTSGTAYEQYF

size: NA
J: TRBJ1-6
D: NA
V: TRBV15
DNA: TGTGCCACCAGCAGAGTCCAGGGGCAGAATTCACCCCTCCACTTT
CDR3: CATSRVQGQNSPLHF

size: NA
J: TRBJ1-2
D: TRBD1
V: TRBV29-1
DNA: TGCAGCGTTGAAACAGGGGTTAACTATGGCTACACCTTC
CDR3: CSVETGVNYGYTF

size: NA
J: TRBJ1-3
D: NA
V: TRBV12-2
DNA: TGTGCAAGTCGCTTAGGGCTTGCAGGAAACACCATATATTTT
CDR3: CASRLGLAGNTIYF

size: NA
J: TRBJ1-3
D: TRBD1
V: TRBV6-5
DNA: TGTGCCAGCAGTTACGGTCCGACAGGGGGAAACACCATATATTTT
CDR3: CASSYGPTGGNTIYF

size: NA
J: TRBJ2-7
D: NA
V: TRBV23-1
DNA: TGCGCCAGCAGTCAATCAAGAACAGATAACTCCTACGAGCAGTACTTC
CDR3: CASSQSRTDNSYEQYF

size: NA
J: TRBJ1-2
D: TRBD1
V: TRBV19
DNA: TGTGCCAGTAGTCACGACAGGGGAGTTACTAACTATGGCTACACCTTC
CDR3: CASSHDRGVTNYGYTF

size: NA
J: TRBJ1-2
D: TRBD1
V: TRBV19
DNA: TGTGCCAGTAGTGACAGGGGAGGGAGTCGCTATGGCTACACCTTC
CDR3: CASSDRGGSRYGYTF

size: NA
J: TRBJ2-7
D: NA
V: TRBV11-2
DNA: TGTGCCAGCAGGTTAGCGTACGAGCAGTACTTC
CDR3: CASRLAYEQYF

size: NA
J: TRBJ1-1
D: NA
V: TRBV28
DNA: TGTGCCAGCAGTTTATTCGTGGTAGCTGAAGCTTTCTTT
CDR3: CASSLFVVAEAFF

size: NA
J: TRBJ1-2
D: NA
V: TRBV6-5
DNA: TGTGCCAGCAACTTTTTCGGTAGCTACACCTTC
CDR3: CASNFFGSYTF

size: NA
J: TRBJ1-2
D: TRBD1
V: TRBV25-1
DNA: TGTGCCAGCAGGGGGACAGGGACCTATGGCTACACCTTC
CDR3: CASRGTGTYGYTF

size: NA
J: TRBJ2-7
D: NA
V: TRBV5-1
DNA: TGCGCCAGCAGCTCTTGGGCAGGGTCCTCCTACGAGGAGTACTTC
CDR3: CASSSWAGSSYEEYF

size: NA
J: TRBJ1-2
D: NA
V: TRBV5-6
DNA: TGTGCCAGCAGTGTCCCCAAAACGACAGCACACTTC
CDR3: CASSVPKTTAHF

size: NA
J: TRBJ2-3
D: TRBD2
V: TRBV18
DNA: TGTGCCAGCGCGACTAGCGGGGTGTTAGATACGCAGTATTTT
CDR3: CASATSGVLDTQYF

size: NA
J: TRBJ2-2
D: NA
V: TRBV7-9
DNA: TGTGCCAGCAGCTTATATCGGGTAACCGGGGAGCTGTTTTTT
CDR3: CASSLYRVTGELFF

size: NA
J: TRBJ2-3
D: TRBD2
V: TRBV9
DNA: TGTGCCAGCAGCGTAGGCAGCGGGGGAACAGATACGCAGTATTTT
CDR3: CASSVGSGGTDTQYF

size: NA
J: TRBJ2-5
D: TRBD2
V: TRBV30
DNA: TGTGCCTGGAGTGGGGAGGGTACGGGAGAGACCCAGTACTTC
CDR3: CAWSGEGTGETQYF

size: NA
J: TRBJ2-5
D: NA
V: TRBV18
DNA: TGTGCCAGCTCACCACCTCTCACTAGCCAAGAGACCCAGTACTTC
CDR3: CASSPPLTSQETQYF

size: NA
J: TRBJ1-1
D: NA
V: TRBV7-2
DNA: TGTGCCAGCAGCTTAGAAGGGGCGGTTCACACTGAAGCTTTCTTT
CDR3: CASSLEGAVHTEAFF

size: NA
J: TRBJ2-7
D: TRBD1
V: TRBV6-5
DNA: TGTGCCAGCAGTTACCGGGACAGCCTCCCTTCCGAGCAGTACTTC
CDR3: CASSYRDSLPSEQYF

size: medium-sized
J: TRBJ1-4
D: TRBD1
V: TRBV25-1
DNA: TGTGCCAGCAGTGTCGGGACAGGACACGAAAAACTGTTTTTT
CDR3: CASSVGTGHEKLFF

size: NA
J: TRBJ1-3
D: NA
V: TRBV4-1
DNA: TGCGCCAGCAGCCAAGAGCCAGGGGCTTACTCTGGAAACACCATATATTTT
CDR3: CASSQEPGAYSGNTIYF

size: NA
J: TRBJ2-5
D: NA
V: TRBV7-6
DNA: TGTGCCAGCAGCCCCGATCGACAGAGACTCAAAGAGACCCAGTACTTC
CDR3: CASSPDRQRLKETQYF

size: NA
J: TRBJ1-2
D: TRBD1
V: TRBV6-5
DNA: TGTGCCAGCAGTTACGACAGGGGCTTCTATGGCTACGCCTTC
CDR3: CASSYDRGFYGYAF

size: NA
J: TRBJ2-7
D: NA
V: TRBV5-4
DNA: TGTGCCAGCAGCCTGGAAATTATCGACGAGCAGTACTTC
CDR3: CASSLEIIDEQYF

size: NA
J: TRBJ2-3
D: NA
V: TRBV6-1
DNA: TGTGCCAGCAGTGAACGCGCCGAGGCACGAGATACGCAGTATTTT
CDR3: CASSERAEARDTQYF

size: NA
J: TRBJ2-3
D: NA
V: TRBV11-2
DNA: TGTGCCAGCAGCTTAGGCCAGGGTAGCACAGATACGCAGTATTTT
CDR3: CASSLGQGSTDTQYF

size: NA
J: TRBJ1-5
D: TRBD1
V: TRBV7-6
DNA: TGTGCCAGCAGCCCTGGGACAGGGTTAAAGGGAGGTCAGCCCCAGCATTTT
CDR3: CASSPGTGLKGGQPQHF

size: NA
J: TRBJ2-5
D: NA
V: TRBV9
DNA: TGTGCCAGCAGCGTAGGAGGCTCGGGGGAGACCCAGTACTTC
CDR3: CASSVGGSGETQYF

size: NA
J: TRBJ2-7
D: NA
V: TRBV4-3
DNA: TGCGCCAGCAGCTCTCGATTGGGGCTCGAGCAGTACTTC
CDR3: CASSSRLGLEQYF

size: NA
J: TRBJ2-3
D: TRBD2
V: TRBV4-1
DNA: TGCGCCAGCAGCCAACCACTACTAGCGGGAGGTACAGATACGCAGTATTTT
CDR3: CASSQPLLAGGTDTQYF

size: NA
J: TRBJ2-7
D: NA
V: TRBV4-1
DNA: TGCGCCAGCAGCCAAGATCTCGGGACTTACGAGCAGTACTTC
CDR3: CASSQDLGTYEQYF

size: NA
J: TRBJ1-5
D: NA
V: TRBV4-1
DNA: TGCGCCAGCAGCCATTCCCCTTTGCAGCCCCAGCATTTT
CDR3: CASSHSPLQPQHF

size: NA
J: TRBJ2-3
D: NA
V: TRBV7-2
DNA: TGTGCCAGCAGCTTAGTGGCAGGGACTTTCACAGATACGCAGTATTTT
CDR3: CASSLVAGTFTDTQYF

size: NA
J: TRBJ2-5
D: NA
V: TRBV7-9
DNA: TGTGCCAGCAGCCGGATTCAGGGGCCCCAAGAGACCCAGTACTTC
CDR3: CASSRIQGPQETQYF

size: NA
J: TRBJ2-7
D: NA
V: TRBV6-1
DNA: TGTGCCAGCAGTGACTTACAGGGCCTCGAGCAGTACTTC
CDR3: CASSDLQGLEQYF

size: NA
J: TRBJ1-5
D: TRBD1
V: TRBV29-1
DNA: TGCAGCGTTGAAAGAGGGGACAGTCAGCCCCAGCATTTT
CDR3: CSVERGDSQPQHF

size: NA
J: TRBJ1-5
D: NA
V: TRBV30
DNA: TGTGCCTGGAGTGCCGGGGGGCAGGGTCAGCCCCAGCATTTT
CDR3: CAWSAGGQGQPQHF

size: NA
J: TRBJ2-1
D: NA
V: TRBV6-5
DNA: TGTGCCAGCAGTTCCTACGGAGGGGGCGACAATGAGCAGTTCTTC
CDR3: CASSSYGGGDNEQFF

size: NA
J: TRBJ1-5
D: NA
V: TRBV6-5
DNA: TGTGCCAGCGGGGGGGCGTACAATCAGCCCCAGCATTTT
CDR3: CASGGAYNQPQHF

size: NA
J: TRBJ2-7
D: NA
V: TRBV18
DNA: TGTGCCAGCTCACCACTGGACAACTCCTACGAGCAGTACTTC
CDR3: CASSPLDNSYEQYF

size: NA
J: TRBJ2-5
D: TRBD2
V: TRBV5-1
DNA: TGCGCCAGCAGTTTGAGCGGGGACCCCCAAGAGACCCAGTACTTC
CDR3: CASSLSGDPQETQYF

size: NA
J: TRBJ1-1
D: NA
V: TRBV28
DNA: TGTGCCAGCAGTTTGACTTGGATGAACACTGAAGCTTTCTTT
CDR3: CASSLTWMNTEAFF

size: NA
J: TRBJ2-7
D: NA
V: TRBV7-9
DNA: TGTGCCAGCAGCCCCGAGGGCTTACTCCTACGTCGATACTTC
CDR3: CASSPEGLLLRRYF

size: NA
J: TRBJ1-6
D: NA
V: TRBV4-3
DNA: TGCGCCAGCAGCCAACAACAGGGATTCAATAATTCACCCCTCCACTTT
CDR3: CASSQQQGFNNSPLHF

size: NA
J: TRBJ2-5
D: NA
V: TRBV6-1
DNA: TGTGCCAGCAGTGAATTCAAGGGAGTTCCGCAAGAGACCCAGTACTTC
CDR3: CASSEFKGVPQETQYF